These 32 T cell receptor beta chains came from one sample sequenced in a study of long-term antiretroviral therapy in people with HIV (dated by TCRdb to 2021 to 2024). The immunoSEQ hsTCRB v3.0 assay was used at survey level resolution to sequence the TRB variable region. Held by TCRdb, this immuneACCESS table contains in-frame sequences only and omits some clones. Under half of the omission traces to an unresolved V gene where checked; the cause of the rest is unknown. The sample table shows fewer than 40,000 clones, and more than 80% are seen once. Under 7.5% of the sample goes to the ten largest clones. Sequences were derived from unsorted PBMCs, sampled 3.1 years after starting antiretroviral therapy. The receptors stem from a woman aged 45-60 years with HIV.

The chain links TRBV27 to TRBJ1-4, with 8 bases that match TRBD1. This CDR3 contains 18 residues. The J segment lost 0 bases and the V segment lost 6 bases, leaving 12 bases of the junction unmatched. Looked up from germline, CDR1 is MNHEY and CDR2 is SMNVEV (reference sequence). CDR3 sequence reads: CASSRRTGPYATNEKLFF. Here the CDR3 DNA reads TGTGCCAGCAGCCGTAGGACAGGGCCCTATGCAACTAATGAAAAACTGTTTTTT.

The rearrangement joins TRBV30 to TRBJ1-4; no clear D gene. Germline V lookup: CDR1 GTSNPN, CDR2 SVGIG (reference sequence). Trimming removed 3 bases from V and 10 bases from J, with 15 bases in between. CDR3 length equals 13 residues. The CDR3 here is CAWSTRVEGKLFF. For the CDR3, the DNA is TGTGCCTGGAGCACAAGGGTTGAGGGAAAACTGTTTTTT.

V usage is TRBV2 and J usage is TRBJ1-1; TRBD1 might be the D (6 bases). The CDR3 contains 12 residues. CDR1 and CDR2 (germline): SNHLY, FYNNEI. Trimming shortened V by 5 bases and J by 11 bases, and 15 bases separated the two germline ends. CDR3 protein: CASSLGQSEAFF. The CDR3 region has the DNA TGTGCCAGCAGTCTCGGACAGTCCGAGGCTTTCTTT. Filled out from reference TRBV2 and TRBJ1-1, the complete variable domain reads EPEVTQTPSHQVTQMGQEVILRCVPISNHLYFYWYRQILGQKVEFLVSFYNNEISEKSEIFDDQFSVERPDGSNFTLKIRSTKLEDSAMYFCASSLGQSEAFFGQGTRLTVV.

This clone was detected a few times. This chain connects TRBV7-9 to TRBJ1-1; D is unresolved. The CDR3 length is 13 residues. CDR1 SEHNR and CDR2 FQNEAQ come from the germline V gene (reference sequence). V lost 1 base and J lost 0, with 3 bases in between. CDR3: CASSLVLNTEAFF. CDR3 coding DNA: TGTGCCAGCAGCTTAGTCCTGAACACTGAAGCTTTCTTT.

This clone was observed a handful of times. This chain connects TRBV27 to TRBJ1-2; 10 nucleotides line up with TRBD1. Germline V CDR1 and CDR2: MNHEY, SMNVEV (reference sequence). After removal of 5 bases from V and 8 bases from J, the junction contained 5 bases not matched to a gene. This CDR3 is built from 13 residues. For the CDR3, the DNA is TGTGCCAGCAGTGTGACAGGGGGCGTAGGCTACACCTTC. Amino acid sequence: CASSVTGGVGYTF.

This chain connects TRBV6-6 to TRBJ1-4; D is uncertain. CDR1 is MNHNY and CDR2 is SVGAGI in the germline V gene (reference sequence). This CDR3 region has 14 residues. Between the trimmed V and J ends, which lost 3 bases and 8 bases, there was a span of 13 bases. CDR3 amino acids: CASSYLVEQEKLFF. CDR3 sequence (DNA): TGTGCCAGCAGTTATCTGGTGGAACAGGAAAAACTGTTTTTT.

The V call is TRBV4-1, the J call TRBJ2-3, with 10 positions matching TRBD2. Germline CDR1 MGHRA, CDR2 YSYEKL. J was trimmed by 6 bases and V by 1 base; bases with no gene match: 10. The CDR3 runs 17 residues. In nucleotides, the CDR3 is TGCGCCAGCAGCCAAGGGACACTACAGACTAGCGGGGATACGCAGTATTTT. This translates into CASSQGTLQTSGDTQYF.

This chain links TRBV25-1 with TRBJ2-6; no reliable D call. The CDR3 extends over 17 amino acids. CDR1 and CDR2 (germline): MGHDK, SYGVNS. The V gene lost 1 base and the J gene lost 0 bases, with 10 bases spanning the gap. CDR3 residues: CASSEFSVFSGANVLTF. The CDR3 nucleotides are TGTGCCAGCAGTGAATTCTCGGTTTTCTCTGGGGCCAACGTCCTGACTTTC.

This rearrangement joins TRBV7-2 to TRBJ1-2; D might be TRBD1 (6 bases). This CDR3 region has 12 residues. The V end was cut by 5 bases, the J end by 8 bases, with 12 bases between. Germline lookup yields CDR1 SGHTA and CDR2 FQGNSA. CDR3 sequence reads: CASSAQGIGYTF. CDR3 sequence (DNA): TGTGCCAGCAGCGCTCAGGGGATAGGCTACACCTTC. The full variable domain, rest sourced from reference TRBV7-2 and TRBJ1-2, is GAGVSQSPSNKVTEKGKDVELRCDPISGHTALYWYRQSLGQGLEFLIYFQGNSAPDKSGLPSDRFSAERTGGSVSTLTIQRTQQEDSAVYLCASSAQGIGYTFGSGTRLTVV.

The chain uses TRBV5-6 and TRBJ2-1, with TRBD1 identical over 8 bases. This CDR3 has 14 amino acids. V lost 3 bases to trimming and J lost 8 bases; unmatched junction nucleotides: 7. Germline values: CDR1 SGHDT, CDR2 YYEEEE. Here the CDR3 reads CASSSPGQVDEQFF. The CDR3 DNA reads TGTGCCAGCAGCTCCCCGGGACAGGTCGATGAGCAGTTCTTC.

DNA of the CDR3: TGCGCCAGCAGCCAAAGATCACAGGGGGTTGTACTGGATGAGCAGTTCTTC. Translated, it gives CASSQRSQGVVLDEQFF. The rearrangement joins TRBV4-1 to TRBJ2-1, with 8 positions matching TRBD1. Germline CDR1 reads MGHRA; CDR2 reads YSYEKL. The CDR3 runs to 17 residues. Germline trimming cut 2 bases from V and 8 bases from J; bases unmatched to any gene: 14.

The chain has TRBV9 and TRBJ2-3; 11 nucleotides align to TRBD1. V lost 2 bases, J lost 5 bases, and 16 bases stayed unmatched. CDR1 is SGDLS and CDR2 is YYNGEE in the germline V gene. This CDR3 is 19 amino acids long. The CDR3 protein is CASSVSLMPGTGGEDTQYF. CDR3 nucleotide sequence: TGTGCCAGCAGCGTTTCTCTCATGCCCGGGACAGGGGGGGAAGATACGCAGTATTTT.

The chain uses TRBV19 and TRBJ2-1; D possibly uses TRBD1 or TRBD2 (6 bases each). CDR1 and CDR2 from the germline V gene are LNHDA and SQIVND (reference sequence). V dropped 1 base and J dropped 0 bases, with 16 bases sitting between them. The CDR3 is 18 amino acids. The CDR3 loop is CASSIAVSGGLSYNEQFF. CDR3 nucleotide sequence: TGTGCCAGTAGTATAGCCGTGTCCGGGGGCCTCTCCTACAATGAGCAGTTCTTC.

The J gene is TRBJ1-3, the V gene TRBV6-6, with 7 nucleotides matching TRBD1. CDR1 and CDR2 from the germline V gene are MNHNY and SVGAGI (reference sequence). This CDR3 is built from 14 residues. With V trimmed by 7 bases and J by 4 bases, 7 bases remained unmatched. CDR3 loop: CASIPGQLGNTIYF. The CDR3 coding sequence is TGTGCCAGCATCCCGGGACAGCTAGGAAACACCATATATTTT.

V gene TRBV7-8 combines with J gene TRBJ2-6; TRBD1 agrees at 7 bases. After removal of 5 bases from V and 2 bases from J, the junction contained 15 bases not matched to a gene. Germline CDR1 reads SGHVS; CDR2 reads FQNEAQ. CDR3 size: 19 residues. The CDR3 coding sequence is TGTGCCAGCAGCCCCCCCCGACGGACAGGCGCGGCTGGGGCCAACGTCCTGACTTTC. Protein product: CASSPPRRTGAAGANVLTF.

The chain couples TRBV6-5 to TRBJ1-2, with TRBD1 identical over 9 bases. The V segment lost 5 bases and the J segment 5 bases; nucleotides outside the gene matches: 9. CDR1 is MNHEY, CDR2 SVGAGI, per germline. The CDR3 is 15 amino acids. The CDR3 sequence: CASSPLTGGAYGYTF. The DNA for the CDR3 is TGTGCCAGCAGTCCACTTACAGGGGGCGCGTATGGCTACACCTTC.

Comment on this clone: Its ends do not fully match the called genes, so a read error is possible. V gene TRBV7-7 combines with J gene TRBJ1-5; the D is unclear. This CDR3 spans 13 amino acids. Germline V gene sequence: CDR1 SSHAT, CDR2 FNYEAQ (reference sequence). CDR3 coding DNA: TGTGCTAGCAGCTTAGCCATAAATCAGCCCCAGCATTTT. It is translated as CASSLAINQPQHF.

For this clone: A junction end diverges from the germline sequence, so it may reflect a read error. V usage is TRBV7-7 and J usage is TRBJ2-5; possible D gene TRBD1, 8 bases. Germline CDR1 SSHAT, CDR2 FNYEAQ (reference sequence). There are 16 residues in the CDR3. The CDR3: CASSFLGTGGGETQYF. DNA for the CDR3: TGTGCTAGCAGCTTCTTAGGGACAGGCGGGGGAGAGACCCAGTACTTC. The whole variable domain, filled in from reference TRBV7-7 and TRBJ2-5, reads GAGVSQSPRYKVTKRGQDVTLRCDPISSHATLYWYQQALGQGPEFLTYFNYEAQPDKSGLPSDRFSAERPEGSISTLTIQRTEQRDSAMYRCASSFLGTGGGETQYFGPGTRLLVL.

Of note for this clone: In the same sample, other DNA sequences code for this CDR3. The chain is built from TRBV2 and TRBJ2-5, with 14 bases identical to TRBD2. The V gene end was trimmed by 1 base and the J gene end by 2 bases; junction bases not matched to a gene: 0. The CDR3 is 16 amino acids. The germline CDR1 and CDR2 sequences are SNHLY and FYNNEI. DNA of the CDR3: TGTGCCAGCAGTGAAGGACTAGCGGGGGGGCAAGAGACCCAGTACTTC. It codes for CASSEGLAGGQETQYF.

CDR3 nucleotides: TGTGCCAGCACAGGGGGGTATACGAACACCGGGGAGCTGTTTTTT. Its translation is CASTGGYTNTGELFF. The chain uses TRBV2 and TRBJ2-2; D possibly corresponds to TRBD1 (7 bases). Trimming shortened V by 7 bases and J by 0 bases, and 12 bases separated the two germline ends. CDR1 SNHLY and CDR2 FYNNEI come from the germline V gene. The CDR3 extends over 15 amino acids.

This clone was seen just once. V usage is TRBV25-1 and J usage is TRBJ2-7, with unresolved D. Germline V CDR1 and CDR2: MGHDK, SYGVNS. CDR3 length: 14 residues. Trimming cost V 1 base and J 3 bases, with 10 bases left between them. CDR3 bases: TGTGCCAGCAGTGAATCCGGTGGGTTCTACGAGCAGTACTTC. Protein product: CASSESGGFYEQYF.

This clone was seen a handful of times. The DNA of the CDR3 is TGTGCCAGCAGCTTAGCGGTCACGGAGCGGGGGCATATCAATGAGCAGTTCTTC. This codes for CASSLAVTERGHINEQFF. The genes are TRBV7-9 and TRBJ2-1, with 8 bases matching TRBD2. The CDR3 has 18 residues. V lost 0 bases, J lost 6 bases, and 13 bases stayed unmatched. Per germline, CDR1 SEHNR and CDR2 FQNEAQ (reference sequence).

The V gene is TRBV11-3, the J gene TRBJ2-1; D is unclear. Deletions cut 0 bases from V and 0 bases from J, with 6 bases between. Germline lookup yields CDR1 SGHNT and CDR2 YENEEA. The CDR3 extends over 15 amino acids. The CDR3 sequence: CASSLEGDSYNEQFF. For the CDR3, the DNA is TGTGCCAGCAGCTTAGAGGGTGACTCCTACAATGAGCAGTTCTTC.

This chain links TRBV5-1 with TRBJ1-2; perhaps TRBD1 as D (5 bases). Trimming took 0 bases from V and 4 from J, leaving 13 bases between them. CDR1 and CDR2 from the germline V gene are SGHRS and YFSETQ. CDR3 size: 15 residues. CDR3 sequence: CASSLDGGFTYGYTF. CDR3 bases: TGCGCCAGCAGCTTGGATGGGGGGTTTACCTATGGCTACACCTTC.

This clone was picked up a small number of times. Here the CDR3 DNA reads TGTGCCACCAGCGTTCCGGGACAGGGGGCCTACGAGCAGTACTTC. Translated: CATSVPGQGAYEQYF. The chain joins TRBV15 to TRBJ2-7, with 11 bases matching TRBD1. This CDR3 spans 15 amino acids. V shed 5 bases, J shed 2 bases, and the junction held 5 bases outside the gene matches. Germline V gene sequence: CDR1 LNHNV, CDR2 YYDKDF (reference sequence).

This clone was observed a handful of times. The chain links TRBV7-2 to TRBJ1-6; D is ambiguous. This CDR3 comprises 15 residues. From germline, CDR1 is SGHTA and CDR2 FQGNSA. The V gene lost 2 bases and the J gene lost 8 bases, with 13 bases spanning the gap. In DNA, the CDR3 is TGTGCCAGCAGCTTATCCCCTCCCGGCCATTCACCCCTCCACTTT. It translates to CASSLSPPGHSPLHF.

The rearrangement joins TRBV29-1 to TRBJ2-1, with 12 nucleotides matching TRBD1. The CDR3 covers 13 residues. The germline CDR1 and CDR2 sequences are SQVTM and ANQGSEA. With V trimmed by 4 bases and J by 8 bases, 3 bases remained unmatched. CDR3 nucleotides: TGCAGCGTTGCGGGGACAGGGGGCGATGAGCAGTTCTTC. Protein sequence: CSVAGTGGDEQFF.

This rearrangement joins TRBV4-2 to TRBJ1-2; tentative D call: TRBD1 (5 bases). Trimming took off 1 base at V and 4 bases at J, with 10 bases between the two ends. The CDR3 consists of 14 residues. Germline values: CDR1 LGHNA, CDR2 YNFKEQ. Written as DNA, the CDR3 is TGTGCCAGCAGCCAAGCCGAGGGGAGCTATGGCTACACCTTC. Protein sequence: CASSQAEGSYGYTF.

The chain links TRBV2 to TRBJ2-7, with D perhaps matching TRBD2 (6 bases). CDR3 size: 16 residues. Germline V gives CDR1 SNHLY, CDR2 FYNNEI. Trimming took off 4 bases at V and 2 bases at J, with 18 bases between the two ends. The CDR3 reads CASSGGDWQTTYEQYF. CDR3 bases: TGTGCCAGCAGTGGGGGGGACTGGCAGACGACCTACGAGCAGTACTTC.

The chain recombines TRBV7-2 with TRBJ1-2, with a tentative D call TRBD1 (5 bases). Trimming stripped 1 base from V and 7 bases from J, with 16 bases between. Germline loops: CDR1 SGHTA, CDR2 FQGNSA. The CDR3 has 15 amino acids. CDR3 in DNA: TGTGCCAGCAGCTTAGTACAGGTGGTTGCAGGTGGCTACACCTTC. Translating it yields CASSLVQVVAGGYTF.

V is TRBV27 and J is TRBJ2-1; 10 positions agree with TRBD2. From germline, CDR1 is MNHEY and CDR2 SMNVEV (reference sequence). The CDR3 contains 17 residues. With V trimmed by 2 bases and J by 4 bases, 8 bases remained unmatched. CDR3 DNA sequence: TGTGCCAGCAGTTTACTACTAGCGGGGTTGTCATACAATGAGCAGTTCTTC. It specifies CASSLLLAGLSYNEQFF.

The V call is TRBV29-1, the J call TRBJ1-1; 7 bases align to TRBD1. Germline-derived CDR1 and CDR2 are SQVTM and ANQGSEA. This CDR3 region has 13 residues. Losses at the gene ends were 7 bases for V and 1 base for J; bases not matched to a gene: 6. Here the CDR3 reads CSELRGANTEAFF. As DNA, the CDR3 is TGCAGCGAACTCAGGGGGGCGAACACTGAAGCTTTCTTT.